This is a list of T cell receptor beta chains from one sample in a study of T cells after yellow fever vaccination. TCRdb redid the calling of the 5' RACE reads with MiXCR, one entry per CDR3 protein. The data hold under 300,000 distinct CDR3 sequences, with less than 9% observed a single time. The starting material was CD4+ T cells sorted from PBMCs, obtained 15 days after the yellow fever booster vaccination. The origin of the receptors is a young man who received the YFV17D yellow fever vaccine. The CDR3 runs from the conserved cysteine through the conserved F or W. Fields, in order: D gene, clone size, J gene, CDR3 length, V gene, CDR3 protein, CDR3 DNA. A D gene is named only where the DNA matches it firmly. Clone size is given for some rows only: seen once, a few or many times, or a class if the clone is expanded.

d_gene: TRBD2
abundance: .
j_gene: TRBJ2-7
len: 13
v_gene: TRBV29-1
CDR3aa: CSAGEGGSYEQYF
CDR3nt: TGCAGCGCGGGGGAGGGCGGCTCCTACGAGCAGTACTTC

d_gene: TRBD1
abundance: few
j_gene: TRBJ1-2
len: 15
v_gene: TRBV25-1
CDR3aa: CASSSDRGRGYGYTF
CDR3nt: TGTGCCAGCAGCTCGGACAGGGGGCGAGGTTATGGCTACACCTTC

d_gene: TRBD2
abundance: many
j_gene: TRBJ2-1
len: 14
v_gene: TRBV7-6
CDR3aa: CASSLDSGGNEQFF
CDR3nt: TGTGCCAGCAGCTTAGATAGCGGGGGTAATGAGCAGTTCTTC

d_gene: TRBD2
abundance: .
j_gene: TRBJ2-7
len: 13
v_gene: TRBV7-2
CDR3aa: CSSSLEAGAEQYF
CDR3nt: TGTTCCAGCAGCTTAGAAGCGGGAGCCGAGCAGTACTTC

d_gene: .
abundance: many
j_gene: TRBJ1-1
len: 11
v_gene: TRBV20-1
CDR3aa: CSVRQNTEAFF
CDR3nt: TGCAGTGTTCGACAGAACACTGAAGCTTTCTTT

d_gene: .
abundance: .
j_gene: TRBJ2-7
len: 15
v_gene: TRBV25-1
CDR3aa: CASSETGAANHEQYF
CDR3nt: TGTGCCAGCAGTGAAACAGGCGCGGCCAACCACGAGCAGTACTTC

d_gene: .
abundance: many
j_gene: TRBJ2-1
len: 15
v_gene: TRBV7-2
CDR3aa: CASSQLSLPYNEQFF
CDR3nt: TGTGCCAGCAGCCAACTCAGCTTACCCTACAATGAGCAGTTCTTC

d_gene: TRBD1
abundance: many
j_gene: TRBJ1-1
len: 14
v_gene: TRBV2
CDR3aa: CASRSGTGGTEAFF
CDR3nt: TGTGCCAGCAGGTCGGGAACAGGGGGGACTGAAGCTTTCTTT

d_gene: .
abundance: .
j_gene: TRBJ2-7
len: 13
v_gene: TRBV14
CDR3aa: CASSQDVSSSQYF
CDR3nt: TGTGCCAGCAGCCAAGACGTTTCGTCGTCGCAGTACTTC

d_gene: .
abundance: .
j_gene: TRBJ1-6
len: 15
v_gene: TRBV12-3/TRBV12-4
CDR3aa: CANRGGRPIPRPLHF
CDR3nt: TGTGCCAACCGAGGGGGACGGCCCATCCCCAGACCCCTCCACTTT

d_gene: .
abundance: many
j_gene: TRBJ2-7
len: 12
v_gene: TRBV9
CDR3aa: CASSVGQNEQYF
CDR3nt: TGTGCCAGCAGCGTAGGACAGAACGAGCAGTACTTC

d_gene: .
abundance: .
j_gene: TRBJ1-2
len: 13
v_gene: TRBV28
CDR3aa: CASTRGVDYGYTF
CDR3nt: TGTGCCAGCACGCGCGGGGTTGACTATGGCTACACCTTC

d_gene: TRBD1
abundance: .
j_gene: TRBJ2-2
len: 15
v_gene: TRBV5-4
CDR3aa: CASSLSTGRTGELFF
CDR3nt: TGTGCCAGCAGCTTGTCGACAGGGCGGACCGGGGAGCTGTTTTTT

d_gene: TRBD2
abundance: .
j_gene: TRBJ2-1
len: 19
v_gene: TRBV4-2
CDR3aa: CASSQVAGTSGSSYNEQFF
CDR3nt: TGTGCCAGCAGCCAAGTGGCCGGGACTAGCGGGAGTTCCTACAATGAGCAGTTCTTC

d_gene: .
abundance: many
j_gene: TRBJ2-3
len: 13
v_gene: TRBV10-2
CDR3aa: CASRDYLPDTQYF
CDR3nt: TGCGCCAGCAGAGACTATCTGCCAGATACGCAGTATTTT

d_gene: .
abundance: few
j_gene: TRBJ2-7
len: 13
v_gene: TRBV18
CDR3aa: CASSADNSYEQYF
CDR3nt: TGTGCCAGCTCAGCCGACAACTCCTACGAGCAGTACTTC

d_gene: .
abundance: .
j_gene: TRBJ2-1
len: 16
v_gene: TRBV6-1
CDR3aa: CASSQPRGGGVDEQFF
CDR3nt: TGTGCCAGCAGCCAACCCCGTGGAGGTGGCGTCGATGAGCAGTTCTTC

d_gene: .
abundance: many
j_gene: TRBJ2-1
len: 14
v_gene: TRBV7-2
CDR3aa: CASSPRWASNEQFF
CDR3nt: TGTGCCAGCAGCCCCCGCTGGGCTAGTAATGAGCAGTTCTTC

d_gene: TRBD1
abundance: few
j_gene: TRBJ1-2
len: 15
v_gene: TRBV6-1
CDR3aa: CASSGALDRVGVYTF
CDR3nt: TGTGCCAGCAGTGGGGCCCTGGACAGGGTAGGCGTCTACACCTTC

d_gene: .
abundance: .
j_gene: TRBJ2-1
len: 14
v_gene: TRBV7-2
CDR3aa: CASSLVEGPGEQFF
CDR3nt: TGTGCCAGCAGCTTAGTGGAGGGGCCGGGGGAGCAGTTCTTC

d_gene: .
abundance: many
j_gene: TRBJ2-5
len: 14
v_gene: TRBV5-4
CDR3aa: CASSLEASSETQYF
CDR3nt: TGTGCCAGCAGCTTGGAGGCTAGCTCGGAGACCCAGTACTTC

d_gene: .
abundance: .
j_gene: TRBJ1-3
len: 16
v_gene: TRBV15
CDR3aa: CATSRDGKGAGNTIYF
CDR3nt: TGTGCCACCAGCAGAGATGGAAAGGGGGCTGGAAACACCATATATTTT

d_gene: .
abundance: few
j_gene: TRBJ2-7
len: 14
v_gene: TRBV5-6
CDR3aa: CASSGGATSYEQYF
CDR3nt: TGTGCCAGCAGCGGCGGAGCAACCTCCTACGAGCAGTACTTC

d_gene: TRBD2
abundance: few
j_gene: TRBJ2-1
len: 17
v_gene: TRBV2
CDR3aa: CASSKYPGLAADNEQFF
CDR3nt: TGTGCCAGCAGTAAATATCCGGGACTAGCGGCAGACAATGAGCAGTTCTTC